This T cell receptor beta chain emerged from a study of T cell repertoires in aging, cancer and after chemotherapy. Study summary: The whole study produced a dataset of around 8.4 million TCR reads. Study-wide results and caveats: Compared with age-matched healthy donors, untreated hematological or solid cancer patients showed higher blood TCR clonality.

Amplification of TCR beta used genomic DNA extracted from peripheral blood. The CDR3 is 13 residues long. Germline CDR1 reads SQVTM; CDR2 reads ANQGSEA. The V gene lost 4 bases and the J gene lost 4 bases, with 14 bases spanning the gap. Points on this clonotype: What it binds is unknown.

Multiplex touch-down PCR with TRB-A/B primers amplified rearranged V-D-J TRB sequences. TCRdb re-called the multiplex PCR reads with MiXCR, one entry per CDR3 protein. The profile shows about 2,000 distinct CDR3 sequences, about 60% of them singletons. Sequenced material: blood. The V and J genes are TRBV29-1 and TRBJ2-7, with a weak D call TRBD2 (6 bases). The origin of this receptor is a human donor with a solid tumor. The CDR3 coding sequence is TGCAGCGTTGCCACGGGGGAGCGTTACGAGCAGTACTTC. Its protein product is CSVATGERYEQYF.